This T cell receptor (beta chain) originates from a study of T cells after yellow fever vaccination. Study-wide points: High-abundance clonotypes from the bulk population could contaminate FACS-sorted repertoires.

The ends were cut back, 5 bases at V and 11 bases at J, with 21 bases in the middle. CDR3 length: 14 amino acids. Germline values: CDR1 KGHSH, CDR2 LQKENI. TCR cDNA was made by 5'RACE template switching, adding a universal primer site and UMIs. TCRdb reanalysed the 5' RACE reads using MiXCR and keeps one entry per CDR3 protein. This sample has 100,000 to 150,000 distinct CDR3 sequences; 7.4% occur once, and the top ten carry roughly 2.6%. This clonotype came up many times. Its antigen is unknown. Sample: CD4+ T cells sorted from PBMCs, taken approximately 11 days after the first yellow fever vaccination. The origin of this receptor is a man younger than 30 who received the YFV17D yellow fever vaccine. The genes are TRBV18 and TRBJ1-1, with a possible D match to TRBD1 (5 bases). CDR3 nucleotides: TGTGCCAGCTCAGCGGACGGGACCGCGAGGTCGGCTTTCTTT. It is translated as CASSADGTARSAFF.